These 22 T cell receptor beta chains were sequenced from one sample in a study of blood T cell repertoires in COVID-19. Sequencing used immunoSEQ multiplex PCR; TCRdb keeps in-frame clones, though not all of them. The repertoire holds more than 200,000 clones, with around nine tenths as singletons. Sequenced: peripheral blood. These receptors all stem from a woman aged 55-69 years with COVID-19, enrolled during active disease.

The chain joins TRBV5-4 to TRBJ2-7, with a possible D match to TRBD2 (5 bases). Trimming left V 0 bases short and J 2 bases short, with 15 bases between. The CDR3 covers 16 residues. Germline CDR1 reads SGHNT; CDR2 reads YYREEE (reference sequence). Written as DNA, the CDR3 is TGTGCCAGCAGCTTGGGGGCTAGCCAGATCCCCTACGAGCAGTACTTC. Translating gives CASSLGASQIPYEQYF.

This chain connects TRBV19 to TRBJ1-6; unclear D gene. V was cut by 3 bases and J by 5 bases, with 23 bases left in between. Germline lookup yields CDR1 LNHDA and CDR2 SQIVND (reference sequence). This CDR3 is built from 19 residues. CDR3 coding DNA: TGTGCCAGTAGTATTAGTATCTTGGGTGCGGCGGCGAATAATTCACCCCTCCACTTT. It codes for CASSISILGAAANNSPLHF.

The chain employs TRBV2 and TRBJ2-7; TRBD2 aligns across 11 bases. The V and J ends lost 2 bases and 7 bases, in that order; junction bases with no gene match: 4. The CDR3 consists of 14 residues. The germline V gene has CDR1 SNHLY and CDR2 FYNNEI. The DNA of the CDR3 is TGTGCCAGCAGTGAAATGGGACTAGCGGCAGAGCAGTACTTC. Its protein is CASSEMGLAAEQYF.

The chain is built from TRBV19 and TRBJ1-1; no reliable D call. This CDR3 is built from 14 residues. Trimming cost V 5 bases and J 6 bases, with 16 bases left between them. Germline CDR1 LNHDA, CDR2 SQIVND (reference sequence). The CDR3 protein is CASSARAKFAEAFF. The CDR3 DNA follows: TGTGCCAGTAGTGCAAGAGCCAAGTTCGCTGAAGCTTTCTTT.

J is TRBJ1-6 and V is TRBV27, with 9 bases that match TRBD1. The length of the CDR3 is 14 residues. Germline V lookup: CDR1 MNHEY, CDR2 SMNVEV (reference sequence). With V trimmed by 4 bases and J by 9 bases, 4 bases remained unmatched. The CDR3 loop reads CASSSGQGSSPLHF. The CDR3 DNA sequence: TGTGCCAGCAGTTCAGGACAGGGGAGTTCACCCCTCCACTTT.

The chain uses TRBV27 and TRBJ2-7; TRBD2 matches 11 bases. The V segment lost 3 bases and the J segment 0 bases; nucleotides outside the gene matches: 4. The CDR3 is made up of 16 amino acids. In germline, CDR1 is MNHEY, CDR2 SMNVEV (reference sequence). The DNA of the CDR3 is TGTGCCAGCAGTTTGTATAGCGGGAGGGTCTCCTACGAGCAGTACTTC. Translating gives CASSLYSGRVSYEQYF.

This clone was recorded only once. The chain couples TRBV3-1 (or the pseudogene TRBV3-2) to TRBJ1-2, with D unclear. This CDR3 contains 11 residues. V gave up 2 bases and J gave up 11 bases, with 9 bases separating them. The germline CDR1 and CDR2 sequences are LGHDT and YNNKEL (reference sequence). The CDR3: CASSQKGGYTF. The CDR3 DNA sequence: TGTGCCAGCAGCCAAAAGGGAGGTTACACCTTC.

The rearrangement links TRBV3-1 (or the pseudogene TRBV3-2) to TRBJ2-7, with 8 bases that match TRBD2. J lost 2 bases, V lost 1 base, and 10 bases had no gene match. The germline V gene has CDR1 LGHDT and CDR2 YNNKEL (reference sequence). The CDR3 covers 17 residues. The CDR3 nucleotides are TGTGCCAGCAGCCAAGGTTCAAGCGGGAGAGGCCCCTACGAGCAGTACTTC. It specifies CASSQGSSGRGPYEQYF.

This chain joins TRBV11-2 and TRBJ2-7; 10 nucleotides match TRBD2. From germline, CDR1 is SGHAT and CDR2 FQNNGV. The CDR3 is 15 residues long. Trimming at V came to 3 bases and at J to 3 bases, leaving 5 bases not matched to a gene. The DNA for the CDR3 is TGTGCCAGCAGCTTTTTGCTAGCGGGAGACTACGAGCAGTACTTC. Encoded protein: CASSFLLAGDYEQYF.

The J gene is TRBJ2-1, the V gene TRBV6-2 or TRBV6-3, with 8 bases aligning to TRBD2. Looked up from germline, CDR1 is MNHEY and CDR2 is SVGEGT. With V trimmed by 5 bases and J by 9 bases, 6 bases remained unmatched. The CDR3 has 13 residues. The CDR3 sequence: CASSPGLGAEQFF. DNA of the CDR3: TGTGCCAGCAGTCCGGGACTAGGGGCTGAGCAGTTCTTC.

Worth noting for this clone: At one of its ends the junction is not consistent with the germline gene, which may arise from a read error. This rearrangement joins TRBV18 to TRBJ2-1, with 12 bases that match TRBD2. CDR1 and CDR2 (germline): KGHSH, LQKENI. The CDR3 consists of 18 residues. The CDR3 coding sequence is TGTGCCAGCTCACTCGCCCCTCAGACTAGCGGGAGTTACAGTGAGCAGTTCTTC. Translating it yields CASSLAPQTSGSYSEQFF.

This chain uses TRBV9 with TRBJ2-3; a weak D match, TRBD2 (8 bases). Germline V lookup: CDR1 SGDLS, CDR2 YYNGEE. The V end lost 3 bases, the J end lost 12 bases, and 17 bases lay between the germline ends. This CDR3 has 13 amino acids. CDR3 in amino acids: CASSEGALAAQYF. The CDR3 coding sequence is TGTGCCAGCAGCGAGGGGGCACTAGCGGCACAGTATTTT. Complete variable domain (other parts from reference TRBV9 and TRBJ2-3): DSGVTQTPKHLITATGQRVTLRCSPRSGDLSVYWYQQSLDQGLQFLIQYYNGEERAKGNILERFSAQQFPDLHSELNLSSLELGDSALYFCASSEGALAAQYFGPGTRLTVL.

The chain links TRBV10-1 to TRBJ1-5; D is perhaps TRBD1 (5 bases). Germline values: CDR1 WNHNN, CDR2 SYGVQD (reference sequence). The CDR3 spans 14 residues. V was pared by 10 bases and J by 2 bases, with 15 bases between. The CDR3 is CATQGRQGNQPQHF. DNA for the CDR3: TGCGCCACTCAGGGCAGGCAGGGCAATCAGCCCCAGCATTTT.

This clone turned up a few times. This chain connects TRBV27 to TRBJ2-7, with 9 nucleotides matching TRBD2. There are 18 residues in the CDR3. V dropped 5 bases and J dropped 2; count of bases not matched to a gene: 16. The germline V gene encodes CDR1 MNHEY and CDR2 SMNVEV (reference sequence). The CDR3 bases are TGTGCCAGCAGTCCCCGGGTAGAGGCGGCGGGAGGGCCCTACGAGCAGTACTTC. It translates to CASSPRVEAAGGPYEQYF.

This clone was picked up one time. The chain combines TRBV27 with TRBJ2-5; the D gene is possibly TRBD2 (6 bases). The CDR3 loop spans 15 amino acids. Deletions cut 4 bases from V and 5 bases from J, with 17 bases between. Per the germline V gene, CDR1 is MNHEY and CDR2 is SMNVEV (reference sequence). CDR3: CASSWGRSGLETQYF. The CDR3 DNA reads TGTGCCAGCAGTTGGGGGAGGTCGGGTTTGGAGACCCAGTACTTC.

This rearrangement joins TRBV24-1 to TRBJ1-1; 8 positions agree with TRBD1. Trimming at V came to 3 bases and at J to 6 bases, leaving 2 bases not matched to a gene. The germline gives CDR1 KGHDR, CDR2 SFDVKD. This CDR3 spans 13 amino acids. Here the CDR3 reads CATSDTTGAEAFF. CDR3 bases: TGTGCCACCAGTGATACGACAGGGGCTGAAGCTTTCTTT.

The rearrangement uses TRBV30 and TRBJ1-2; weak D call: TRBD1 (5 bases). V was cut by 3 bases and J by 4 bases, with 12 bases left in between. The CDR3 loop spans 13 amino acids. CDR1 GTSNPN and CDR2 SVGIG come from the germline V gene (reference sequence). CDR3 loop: CAWSRPDSYGYTF. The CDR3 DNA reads TGTGCCTGGAGCCGTCCCGACAGCTATGGCTACACCTTC. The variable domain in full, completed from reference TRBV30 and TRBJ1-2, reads SQTIHQWPATLVQPVGSPLSLECTVEGTSNPNLYWYRQAAGRGLQLLFYSVGIGQISSEVPQNLSASRPQDRQFILSSKKLLLSDSGFYLCAWSRPDSYGYTFGSGTRLTVV.

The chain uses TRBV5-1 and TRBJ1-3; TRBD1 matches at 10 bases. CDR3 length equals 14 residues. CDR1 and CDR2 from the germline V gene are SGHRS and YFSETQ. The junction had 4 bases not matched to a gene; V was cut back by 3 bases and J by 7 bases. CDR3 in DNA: TGCGCCAGCAGCTCGGGACAGGGGTTGAACACCATATATTTT. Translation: CASSSGQGLNTIYF.

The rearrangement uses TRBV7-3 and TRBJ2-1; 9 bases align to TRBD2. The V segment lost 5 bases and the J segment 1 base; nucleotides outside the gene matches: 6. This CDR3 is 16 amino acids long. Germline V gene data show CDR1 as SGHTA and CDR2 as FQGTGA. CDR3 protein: CASSPPGLASYNEQFF. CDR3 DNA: TGTGCCAGCAGCCCCCCGGGACTAGCTTCCTACAATGAGCAGTTCTTC.

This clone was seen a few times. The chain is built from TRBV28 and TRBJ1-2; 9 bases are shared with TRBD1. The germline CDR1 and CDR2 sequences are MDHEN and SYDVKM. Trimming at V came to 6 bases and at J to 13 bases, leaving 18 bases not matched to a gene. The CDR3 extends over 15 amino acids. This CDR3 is CASSQIAGTGSPCTF. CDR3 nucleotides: TGTGCCAGCAGCCAGATTGCCGGGACAGGGTCGCCGTGCACCTTC.

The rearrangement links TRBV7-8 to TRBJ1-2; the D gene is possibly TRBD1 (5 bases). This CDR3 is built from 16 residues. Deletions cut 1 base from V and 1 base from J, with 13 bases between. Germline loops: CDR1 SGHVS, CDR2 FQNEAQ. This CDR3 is CASSLGAGRFNYGYTF. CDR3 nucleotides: TGTGCCAGCAGCTTAGGGGCGGGACGGTTTAACTATGGCTACACCTTC.

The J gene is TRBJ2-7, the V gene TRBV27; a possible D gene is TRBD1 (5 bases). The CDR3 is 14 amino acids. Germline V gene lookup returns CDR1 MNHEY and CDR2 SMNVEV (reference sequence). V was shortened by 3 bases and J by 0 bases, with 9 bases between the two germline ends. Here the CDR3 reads CASSFKGPSYEQYF. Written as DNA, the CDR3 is TGTGCCAGCAGTTTTAAGGGGCCCTCCTACGAGCAGTACTTC.